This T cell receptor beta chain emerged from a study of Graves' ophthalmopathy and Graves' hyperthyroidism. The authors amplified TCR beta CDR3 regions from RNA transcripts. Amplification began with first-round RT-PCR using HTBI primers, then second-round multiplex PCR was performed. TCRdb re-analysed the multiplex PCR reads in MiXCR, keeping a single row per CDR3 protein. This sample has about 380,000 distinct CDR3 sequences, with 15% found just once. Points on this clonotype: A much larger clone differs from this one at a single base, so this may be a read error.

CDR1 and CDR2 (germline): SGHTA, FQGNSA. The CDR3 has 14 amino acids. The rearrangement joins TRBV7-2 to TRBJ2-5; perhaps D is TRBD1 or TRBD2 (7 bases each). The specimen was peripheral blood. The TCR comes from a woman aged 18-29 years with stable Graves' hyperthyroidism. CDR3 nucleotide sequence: TGTGCCAGCAGCTTAGCGGCAGGGGGGGAGACCAAGTACTTC. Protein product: CASSLAAGGETKYF.